Shown below are 3 T cell receptor beta chains from a single sample sequenced in a study of blood T cells in healthy people across ages. Primers used in a second PCR of about 6 to 11 cycles were a sample-barcoded 5' primer and a J-beta primer mix. TCRdb re-derived calls from the 5' RACE reads in MiXCR, one entry per CDR3 protein. The data show 650,000 or so distinct CDR3 sequences, more than 45% seen once. Sequenced input: blood. The source of these receptors is a woman older than 75 in good health.

The chain has TRBV6-6 and TRBJ1-1, with D unclear. V dropped 7 bases and J dropped 0 bases, with 9 bases sitting between them. The CDR3 has 13 residues. The germline V gene encodes CDR1 MNHNY and CDR2 SVGAGI (reference sequence). CDR3 amino acids: CASTTGLNTEAFF. CDR3 sequence (DNA): TGTGCCAGCACCACGGGCTTGAACACTGAAGCTTTCTTT.

In its sample, this clonotype was seen many times. The chain links TRBV28 to TRBJ2-7, with 7 bases matching TRBD2. Losses at the gene ends were 1 base for V and 3 bases for J; bases not matched to a gene: 3. Germline V gives CDR1 MDHEN, CDR2 SYDVKM. This CDR3 is built from 14 residues. The CDR3 DNA sequence: TGTGCCAGCAGTTTATATGCTAGCGGCTACGAGCAGTACTTC. Translation: CASSLYASGYEQYF.

The chain couples TRBV18 to TRBJ1-1; D call uncertain. Germline-derived CDR1 and CDR2 are KGHSH and LQKENI. With 2 bases removed from V and 1 base from J, the gap between germline ends came to 5 bases. The CDR3 sequence is 13 residues long. The chain's CDR3 is CASSPNANTEAFF. CDR3 coding DNA: TGTGCCAGCTCACCAAATGCGAACACTGAAGCTTTCTTT.